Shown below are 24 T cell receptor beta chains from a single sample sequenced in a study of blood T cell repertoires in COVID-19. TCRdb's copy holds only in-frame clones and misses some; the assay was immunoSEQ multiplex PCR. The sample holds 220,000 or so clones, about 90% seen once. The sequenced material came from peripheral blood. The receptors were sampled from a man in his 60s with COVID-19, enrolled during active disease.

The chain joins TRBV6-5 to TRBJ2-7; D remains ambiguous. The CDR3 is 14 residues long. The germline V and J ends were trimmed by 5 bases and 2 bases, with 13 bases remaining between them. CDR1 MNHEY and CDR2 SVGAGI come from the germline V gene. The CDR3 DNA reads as TGTGCCAGCAGTACGAGGTCCCTCGCCTACGAGCAGTACTTC. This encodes CASSTRSLAYEQYF.

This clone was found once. CDR3 in DNA: TGTGCCAGCAGCTTAGACCCGGGACAGGGGAATTACAATGAGCAGTTCTTC. It yields the protein CASSLDPGQGNYNEQFF. V is TRBV11-2 and J is TRBJ2-1, with 10 bases that match TRBD1. V was clipped by 0 bases and J by 4 bases; unmatched bases: 6. The CDR3 spans 17 residues. In germline, CDR1 is SGHAT, CDR2 FQNNGV.

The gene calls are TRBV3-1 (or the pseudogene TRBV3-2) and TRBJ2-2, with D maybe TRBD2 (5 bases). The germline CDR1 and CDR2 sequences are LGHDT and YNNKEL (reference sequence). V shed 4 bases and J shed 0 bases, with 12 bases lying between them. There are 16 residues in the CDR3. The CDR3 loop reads CASSLIRTSNTGELFF. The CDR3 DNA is TGTGCCAGCAGCCTCATCAGGACTTCGAACACCGGGGAGCTGTTTTTT.

This chain's CDR3 is CASSARYLDEQYF. The CDR3 nucleotides read TGTGCCAGCAGCGCCCGCTATTTGGACGAGCAGTACTTC. The chain employs TRBV9 and TRBJ2-7; no clear D gene. The CDR3 has 13 residues. V lost 3 bases, J lost 5 bases, and 12 bases lay in between. Per germline, CDR1 SGDLS and CDR2 YYNGEE.

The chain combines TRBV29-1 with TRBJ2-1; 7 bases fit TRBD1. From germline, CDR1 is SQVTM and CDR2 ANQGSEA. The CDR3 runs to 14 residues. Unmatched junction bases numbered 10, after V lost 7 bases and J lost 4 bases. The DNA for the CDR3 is TGCAGCGGGTCGACCCGGGGACAGTACAATGAGCAGTTCTTC. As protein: CSGSTRGQYNEQFF.

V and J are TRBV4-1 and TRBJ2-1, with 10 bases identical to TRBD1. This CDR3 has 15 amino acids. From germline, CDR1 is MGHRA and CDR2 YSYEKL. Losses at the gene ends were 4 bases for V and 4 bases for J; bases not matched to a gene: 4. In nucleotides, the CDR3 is TGCGCCAGCAGCCCACCGGGACAGGGGTACAATGAGCAGTTCTTC. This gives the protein CASSPPGQGYNEQFF.

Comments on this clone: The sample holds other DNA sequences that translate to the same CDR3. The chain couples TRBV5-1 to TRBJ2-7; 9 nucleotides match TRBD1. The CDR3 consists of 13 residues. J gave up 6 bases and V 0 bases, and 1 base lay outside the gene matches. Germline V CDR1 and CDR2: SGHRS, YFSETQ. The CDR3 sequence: CASSLGQGGEQYF. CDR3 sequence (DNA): TGCGCCAGCAGCTTGGGACAGGGGGGCGAGCAGTACTTC.

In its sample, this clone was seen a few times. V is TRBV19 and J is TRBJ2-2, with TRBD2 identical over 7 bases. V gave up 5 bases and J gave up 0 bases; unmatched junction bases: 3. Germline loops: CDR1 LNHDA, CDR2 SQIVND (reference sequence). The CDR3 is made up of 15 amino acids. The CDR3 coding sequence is TGTGCCAGTAGTCGGGGGGAATCGAACACCGGGGAGCTGTTTTTT. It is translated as CASSRGESNTGELFF.

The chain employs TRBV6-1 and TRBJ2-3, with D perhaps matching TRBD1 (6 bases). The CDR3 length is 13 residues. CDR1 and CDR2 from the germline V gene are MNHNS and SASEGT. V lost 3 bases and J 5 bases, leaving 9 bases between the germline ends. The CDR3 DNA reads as TGTGCCAGCAGTGATTACAGGGAAGATACGCAGTATTTT. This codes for CASSDYREDTQYF.

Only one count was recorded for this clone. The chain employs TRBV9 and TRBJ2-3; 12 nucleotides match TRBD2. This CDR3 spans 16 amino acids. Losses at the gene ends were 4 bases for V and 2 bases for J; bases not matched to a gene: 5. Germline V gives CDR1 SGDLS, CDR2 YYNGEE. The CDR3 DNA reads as TGTGCCAGCAGCCCGGGGACTAGCGGGTACACAGATACGCAGTATTTT. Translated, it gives CASSPGTSGYTDTQYF.

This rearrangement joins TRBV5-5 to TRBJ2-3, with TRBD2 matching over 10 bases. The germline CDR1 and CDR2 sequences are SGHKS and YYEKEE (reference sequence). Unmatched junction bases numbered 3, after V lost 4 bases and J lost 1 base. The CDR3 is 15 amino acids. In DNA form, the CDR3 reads TGTGCCAGCAGCCCGGGGACTAGCGGCACAGATACGCAGTATTTT. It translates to CASSPGTSGTDTQYF.

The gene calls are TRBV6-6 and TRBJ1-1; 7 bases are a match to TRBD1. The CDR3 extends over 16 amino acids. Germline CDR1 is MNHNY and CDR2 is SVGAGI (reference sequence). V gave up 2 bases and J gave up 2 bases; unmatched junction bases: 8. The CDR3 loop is CASSYLRQGLNTEAFF. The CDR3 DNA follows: TGTGCCAGCAGTTACCTCCGACAGGGCCTAAACACTGAAGCTTTCTTT.

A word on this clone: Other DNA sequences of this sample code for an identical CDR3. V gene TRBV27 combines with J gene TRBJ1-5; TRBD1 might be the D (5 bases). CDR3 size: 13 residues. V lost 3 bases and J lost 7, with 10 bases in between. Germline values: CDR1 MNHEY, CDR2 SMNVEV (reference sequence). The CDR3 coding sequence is TGTGCCAGCAGTTTCAGGGAAGGCCAGCCCCAGCATTTT. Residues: CASSFREGQPQHF.

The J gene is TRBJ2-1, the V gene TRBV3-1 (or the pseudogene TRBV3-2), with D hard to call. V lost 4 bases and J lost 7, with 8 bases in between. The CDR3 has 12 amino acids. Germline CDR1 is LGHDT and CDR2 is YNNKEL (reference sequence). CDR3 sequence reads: CASSPLENEQFF. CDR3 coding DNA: TGTGCCAGCAGCCCCCTAGAAAATGAGCAGTTCTTC.

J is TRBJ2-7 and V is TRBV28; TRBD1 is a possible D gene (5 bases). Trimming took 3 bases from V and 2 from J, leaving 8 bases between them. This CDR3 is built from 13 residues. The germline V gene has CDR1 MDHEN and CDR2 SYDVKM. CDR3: CASSFRGAYEQYF. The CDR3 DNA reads TGTGCCAGCAGTTTTAGGGGCGCCTACGAGCAGTACTTC.

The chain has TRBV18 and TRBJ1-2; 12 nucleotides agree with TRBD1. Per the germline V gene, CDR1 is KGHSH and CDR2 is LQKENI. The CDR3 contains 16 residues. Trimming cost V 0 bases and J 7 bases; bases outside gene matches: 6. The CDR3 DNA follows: TGTGCCAGCTCACCACCCGGGACAGGGGGCGTAGGTGGCTACACCTTC. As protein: CASSPPGTGGVGGYTF.

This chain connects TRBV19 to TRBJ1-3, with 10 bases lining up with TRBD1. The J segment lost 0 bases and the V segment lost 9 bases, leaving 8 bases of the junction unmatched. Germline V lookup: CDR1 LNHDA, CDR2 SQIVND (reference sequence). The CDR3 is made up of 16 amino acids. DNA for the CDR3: TGTGCCAGCCGGGACAGGGGCCCCGACTCTGGAAACACCATATATTTT. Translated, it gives CASRDRGPDSGNTIYF.

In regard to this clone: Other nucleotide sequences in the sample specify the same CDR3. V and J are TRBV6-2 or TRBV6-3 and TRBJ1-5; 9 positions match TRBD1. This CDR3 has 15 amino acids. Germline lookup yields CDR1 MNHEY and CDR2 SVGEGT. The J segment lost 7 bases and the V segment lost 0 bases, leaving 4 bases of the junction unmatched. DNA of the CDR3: TGTGCCAGCAGTTACTCGGGACAGGGAGGACAGCCCCAGCATTTT. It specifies CASSYSGQGGQPQHF.

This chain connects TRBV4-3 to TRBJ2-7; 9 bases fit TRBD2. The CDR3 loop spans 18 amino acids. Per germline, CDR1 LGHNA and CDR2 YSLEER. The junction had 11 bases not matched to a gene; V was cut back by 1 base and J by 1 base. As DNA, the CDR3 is TGCGCCAGCAGCCAAGTGCCCGCCTTAGCGGGAGCTTCCTACGAGCAGTACTTC. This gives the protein CASSQVPALAGASYEQYF.

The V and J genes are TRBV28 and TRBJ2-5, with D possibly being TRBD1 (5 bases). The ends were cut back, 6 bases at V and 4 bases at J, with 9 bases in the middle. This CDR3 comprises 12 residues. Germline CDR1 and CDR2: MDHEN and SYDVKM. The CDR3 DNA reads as TGTGCCAGCAGGTCAGGGATAGAGACCCAGTACTTC. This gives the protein CASRSGIETQYF.

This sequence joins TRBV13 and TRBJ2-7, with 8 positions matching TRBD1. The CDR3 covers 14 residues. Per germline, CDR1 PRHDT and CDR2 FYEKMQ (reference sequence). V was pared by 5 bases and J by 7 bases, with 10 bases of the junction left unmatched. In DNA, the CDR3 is TGTGCCAGCAGCCCTAACAGGGGGGTGGAAGAGCAGTACTTC. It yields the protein CASSPNRGVEEQYF.

CDR3 sequence: CASSPDGLGELFF. The CDR3 region has the DNA TGCGCCAGCAGTCCTGACGGACTCGGGGAGCTGTTTTTT. The chain has TRBV5-1 and TRBJ2-2; a weak D match, TRBD2 (5 bases). The germline CDR1 and CDR2 sequences are SGHRS and YFSETQ. The CDR3 is made up of 13 amino acids. Between the trimmed V and J ends, which lost 5 bases and 7 bases, there was a span of 12 bases. Based on the CDR3 plus reference TRBV5-1 and TRBJ2-2, the full variable domain is KAGVTQTPRYLIKTRGQQVTLSCSPISGHRSVSWYQQTPGQGLQFLFEYFSETQRNKGNFPGRFSGRQFSNSRSEMNVSTLELGDSALYLCASSPDGLGELFFGEGSRLTVL.

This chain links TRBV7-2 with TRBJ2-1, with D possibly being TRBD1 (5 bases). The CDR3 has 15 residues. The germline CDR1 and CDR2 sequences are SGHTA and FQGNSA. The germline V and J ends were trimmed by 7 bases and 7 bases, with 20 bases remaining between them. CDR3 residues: CASKLSSGMGNEQFF. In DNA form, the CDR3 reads TGTGCCAGCAAGCTTTCATCAGGGATGGGGAATGAGCAGTTCTTC. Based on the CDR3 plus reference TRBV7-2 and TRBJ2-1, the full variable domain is GAGVSQSPSNKVTEKGKDVELRCDPISGHTALYWYRQSLGQGLEFLIYFQGNSAPDKSGLPSDRFSAERTGGSVSTLTIQRTQQEDSAVYLCASKLSSGMGNEQFFGPGTRLTVL.

The CDR3 nucleotides are TGTGCTAGTGGTTTCAGTAACTATGGCTACACCTTC. Its translation: CASGFSNYGYTF. The J gene is TRBJ1-2, the V gene TRBV12-5; D is undetermined. The CDR3 contains 12 residues. The germline V gene has CDR1 LGHNT and CDR2 FRNRAP. Deletions cut 3 bases from V and 1 base from J, with 3 bases between.